This T cell receptor beta chain is drawn from a study of cytomegalovirus exposure and HLA in healthy donors. Study results and caveats: Diagnosis of cytomegalovirus status made by the classifier reportedly showed high specificity and sensitivity. According to an earlier analysis, most TCR beta V segments yielded productive rearrangements about 90% or about 30% of the time. It was shown in a later analysis that HLA-associated TCR beta chains were more clonally expanded than other, equally common chains.

The PCR contained 60 Vbeta and 13 Jbeta primers. The protocol was immunoSEQ multiplex PCR, while the TCRdb copy is restricted to in-frame clones and leaves out a portion. The data hold more than 95,000 clones, with approximately 70% observed a single time. Regarding this clone: Its cognate antigen is unknown.

The sequencing sample was made of PBMCs. This clonotype originated in a man aged 55 to 70 in good health and CMV-seropositive.

In DNA, the CDR3 is TGTGCCAGCAGTGATCCAGGGTTAATCTACGAGCAGTACTTC. Protein sequence: CASSDPGLIYEQYF. The rearrangement joins TRBV25-1 to TRBJ2-7, with D possibly matching TRBD1 (5 bases). The V gene lost 3 bases and the J gene lost 3 bases, with 12 bases spanning the gap. The CDR3 consists of 14 residues. CDR1 and CDR2 (germline): MGHDK, SYGVNS.